These T cell receptor beta chains were read from a single sample in a study of T cells in Graves' hyperthyroidism and ophthalmopathy. TCRdb processed the multiplex PCR reads anew with MiXCR; each CDR3 protein has one entry. The sample has over 500,000 distinct CDR3 sequences; less than 15% are singletons. Sequencing was done on a sample of blood. Receptors were obtained from a woman between 40 and 55 years old with Graves' hyperthyroidism. Both conserved end residues are part of each CDR3. A D gene is named only where the DNA matches it firmly. The size of a clone is reported for some rows only, either as once, few or many, or as a class for expanded clones.

clone_size: many; j_call: TRBJ2-1; d_call: NA; v_call: TRBV12-3/TRBV12-4; cdr3_nt: TGTGCCAGCAGCCGGGCCAGTGGAGAGCAGTTCTTC; cdr3_aa: CASSRASGEQFF
clone_size: many; j_call: TRBJ2-6; d_call: NA; v_call: TRBV7-9; cdr3_nt: TGTGCCAGCACCTATGGAGGATCTGGGGCCAACGTCCTGACTTTC; cdr3_aa: CASTYGGSGANVLTF
clone_size: NA; j_call: TRBJ2-1; d_call: TRBD2; v_call: TRBV5-1; cdr3_nt: TGCGCCAGCAGCTTCAGCGGGATGGGCGATGAGCAGTTCTTC; cdr3_aa: CASSFSGMGDEQFF
clone_size: NA; j_call: TRBJ1-1; d_call: TRBD1; v_call: TRBV20-1; cdr3_nt: TGCAGTGCCCGGACAGGGGCGAGCACTGAAGCTTTCTTT; cdr3_aa: CSARTGASTEAFF
clone_size: NA; j_call: TRBJ2-5; d_call: TRBD2; v_call: TRBV29-1; cdr3_nt: TGCAGCGTGACTAGCGGACAAGAGACCCAGTACTTC; cdr3_aa: CSVTSGQETQYF
clone_size: many; j_call: TRBJ2-7; d_call: TRBD1; v_call: TRBV5-1; cdr3_nt: TGCGCCAGCAGCTTGGAAGCAGGGGGCATGTTCTACGAGCAGTACTTC; cdr3_aa: CASSLEAGGMFYEQYF
clone_size: NA; j_call: TRBJ1-2; d_call: NA; v_call: TRBV5-6; cdr3_nt: TGTGCCAGCAGCTCCACCGAGGGATTTAGTGGCTACACCTTC; cdr3_aa: CASSSTEGFSGYTF
clone_size: NA; j_call: TRBJ2-2; d_call: NA; v_call: TRBV20-1; cdr3_nt: TGCAGTGCTAGACCACCGGGACTCAACACCGGGGAGCTGGTTTTT; cdr3_aa: CSARPPGLNTGELVF
clone_size: NA; j_call: TRBJ2-2; d_call: NA; v_call: TRBV7-9; cdr3_nt: TGTGCCAGCAGCTTATATCGGGATAACACCGGGGAGCTGTTTTTT; cdr3_aa: CASSLYRDNTGELFF
clone_size: many; j_call: TRBJ1-2; d_call: NA; v_call: TRBV12-3/TRBV12-4; cdr3_nt: TGTGCCAGCTCCTCCTCCTGGGGCTACACCTTC; cdr3_aa: CASSSSWGYTF
clone_size: NA; j_call: TRBJ2-7; d_call: TRBD2; v_call: TRBV10-2; cdr3_nt: TGCGCCAGCAGTGGCGGGAGTGGACCCTACGAGCAGTACTTC; cdr3_aa: CASSGGSGPYEQYF
clone_size: NA; j_call: TRBJ2-3; d_call: NA; v_call: TRBV4-1; cdr3_nt: TGCGCCAGCAGCCAAGTAGTAACAGATACGCAGTATTTT; cdr3_aa: CASSQVVTDTQYF
clone_size: many; j_call: TRBJ2-4; d_call: NA; v_call: TRBV7-3; cdr3_nt: TGTGCCAGCAGCTTAACGCCCGCAGCTGGGACGAACATTCAGTACTTC; cdr3_aa: CASSLTPAAGTNIQYF
clone_size: many; j_call: TRBJ2-3; d_call: NA; v_call: TRBV20-1; cdr3_nt: TGCAGTGCTAGAGAAACAGGGAAATCAATCACAGATACGCAGTATTTT; cdr3_aa: CSARETGKSITDTQYF